The entry that follows covers one TCR beta chain sequence. The data were obtained in a study of OX40 agonist ivuxolimab in advanced cancers. Study details: It was ivuxolimab, an agonistic anti-OX40 (CD134) antibody, that patients were treated with.

Profiling relied on immunoSEQ multiplex PCR, and the TCRdb table lists in-frame clones only, not all of them. The sample lists 96,000 or so clones, roughly four fifths occurring once. V was cut by 2 bases and J by 1 base, with 14 bases left in between. Germline CDR1 and CDR2: SNHLY and FYNNEI. The CDR3 is 16 amino acids. V and J are TRBV2 and TRBJ1-2; no clear D. This TCR derives from an adult with an advanced solid tumor such as melanoma, head and neck, liver or kidney cancer. Sequenced material: CD4+ or CD8+ T cells sorted from blood, taken in a trial of the OX40 agonist ivuxolimab. In nucleotides, the CDR3 is TGTGCCAGCAGTGAACCCGCCGGGGTCGGTAACTATGGCTACACCTTC. This translates into CASSEPAGVGNYGYTF.